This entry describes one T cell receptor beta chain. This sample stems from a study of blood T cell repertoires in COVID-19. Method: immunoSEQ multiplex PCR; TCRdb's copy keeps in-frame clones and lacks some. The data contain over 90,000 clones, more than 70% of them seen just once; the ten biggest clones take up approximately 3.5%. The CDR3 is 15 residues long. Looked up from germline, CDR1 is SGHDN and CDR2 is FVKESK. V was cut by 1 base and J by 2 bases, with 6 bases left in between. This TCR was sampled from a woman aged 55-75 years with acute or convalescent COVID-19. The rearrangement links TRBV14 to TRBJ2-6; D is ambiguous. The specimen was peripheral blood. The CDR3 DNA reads TGTGCCAGCAGCCAAGTAGTTGCTGGGGCCAACGTCCTGACTTTC. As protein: CASSQVVAGANVLTF.